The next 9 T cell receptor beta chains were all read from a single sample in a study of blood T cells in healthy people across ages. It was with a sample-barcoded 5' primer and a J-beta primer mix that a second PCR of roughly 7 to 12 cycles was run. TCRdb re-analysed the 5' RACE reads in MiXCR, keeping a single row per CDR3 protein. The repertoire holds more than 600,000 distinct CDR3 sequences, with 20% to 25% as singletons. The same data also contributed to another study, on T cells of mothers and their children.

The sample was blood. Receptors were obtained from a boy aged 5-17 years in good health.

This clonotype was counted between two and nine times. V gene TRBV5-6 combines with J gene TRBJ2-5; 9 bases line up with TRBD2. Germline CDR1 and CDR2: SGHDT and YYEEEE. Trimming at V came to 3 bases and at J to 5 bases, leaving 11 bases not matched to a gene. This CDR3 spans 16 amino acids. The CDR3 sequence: CASSSSGKRGVETQYF. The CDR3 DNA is TGTGCCAGCAGCTCCTCGGGGAAGCGGGGGGTGGAGACCCAGTACTTC.

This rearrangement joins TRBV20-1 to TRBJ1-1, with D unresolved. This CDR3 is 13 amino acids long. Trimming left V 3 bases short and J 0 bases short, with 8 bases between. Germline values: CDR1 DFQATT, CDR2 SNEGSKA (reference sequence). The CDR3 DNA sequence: TGCAGTGCTAGTGTGGGATTGAACACTGAAGCTTTCTTT. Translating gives CSASVGLNTEAFF.

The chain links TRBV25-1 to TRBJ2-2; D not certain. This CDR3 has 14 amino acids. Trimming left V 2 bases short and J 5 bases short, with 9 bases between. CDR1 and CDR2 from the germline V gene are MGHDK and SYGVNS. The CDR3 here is CASSEGVETGELFF. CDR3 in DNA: TGTGCCAGCAGTGAAGGAGTGGAGACCGGGGAGCTGTTTTTT.

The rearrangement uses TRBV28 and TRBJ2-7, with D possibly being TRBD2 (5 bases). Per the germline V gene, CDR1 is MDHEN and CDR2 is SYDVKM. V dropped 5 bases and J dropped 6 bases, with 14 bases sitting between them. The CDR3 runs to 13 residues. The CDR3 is CASSPSGRAEQYF. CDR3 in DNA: TGTGCCAGCAGTCCGTCCGGGCGGGCCGAGCAGTACTTC.

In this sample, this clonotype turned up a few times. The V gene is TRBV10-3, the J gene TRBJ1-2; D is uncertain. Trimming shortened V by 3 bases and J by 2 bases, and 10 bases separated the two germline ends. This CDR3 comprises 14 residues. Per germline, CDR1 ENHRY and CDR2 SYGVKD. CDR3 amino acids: CAISESIINYGYTF. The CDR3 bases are TGTGCCATCAGTGAATCTATCATCAACTATGGCTACACCTTC.

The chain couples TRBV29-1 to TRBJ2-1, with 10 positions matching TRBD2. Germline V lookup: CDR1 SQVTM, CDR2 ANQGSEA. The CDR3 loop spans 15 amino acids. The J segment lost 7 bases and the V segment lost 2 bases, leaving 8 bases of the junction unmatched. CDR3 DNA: TGCAGCGTTGAAAAAGCAGCGGGGGGGGCAAATGAGCAGTTCTTC. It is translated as CSVEKAAGGANEQFF.

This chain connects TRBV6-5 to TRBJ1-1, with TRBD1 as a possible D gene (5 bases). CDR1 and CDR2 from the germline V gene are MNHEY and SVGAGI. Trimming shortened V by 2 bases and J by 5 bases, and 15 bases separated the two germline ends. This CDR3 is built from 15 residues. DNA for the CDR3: TGTGCCAGCAGTTACCAACATGATAGGGGAACTGAAGCTTTCTTT. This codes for CASSYQHDRGTEAFF.

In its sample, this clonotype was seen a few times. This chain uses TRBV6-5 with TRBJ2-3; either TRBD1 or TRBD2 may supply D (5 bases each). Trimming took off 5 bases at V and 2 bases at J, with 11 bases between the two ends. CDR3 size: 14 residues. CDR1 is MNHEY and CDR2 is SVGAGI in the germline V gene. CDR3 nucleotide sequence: TGTGCCAGCAGTGTGGGACGGATCACAGATACGCAGTATTTT. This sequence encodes CASSVGRITDTQYF.

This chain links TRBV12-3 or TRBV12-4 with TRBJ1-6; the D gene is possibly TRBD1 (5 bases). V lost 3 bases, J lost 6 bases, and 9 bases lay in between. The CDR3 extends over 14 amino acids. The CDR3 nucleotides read TGTGCCAGCAGTTTTGGACAAGTTAATTCACCCCTCCACTTT. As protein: CASSFGQVNSPLHF.